The T cell receptor (beta chain) under discussion was sequenced for a study of technical replicates of blood from several donors (dated by TCRdb to about 2017). About this clone itself: The antigen it binds to is not known. The record has no base qualities; no much larger clone is one base away.

Library preparation was by the immunoSEQ multiplex PCR assay. This immuneACCESS table, as held by TCRdb, lists in-frame sequences with V and J called but not all clones. Of the missing ones, under half trace to an unresolved V gene in checked studies; the others have no known cause. This sample lists almost 70,000 clones; about 90% were detected once. The ten largest clones represent 0.38% of the sample. The sequence was collected from a human donor in good health. Input material: T cells isolated from PBMCs.

The DNA reads as follows: TGTGCCAGCAGTACCTACGAGGGACTAGCGGGAGATGAGCAGTTCTTC. Translated, this gives CASSTYEGLAGDEQFF. The V and J segments used are TRBV27 and TRBJ2-1, with 14 bases matching TRBD2. For this chain, trimming is 5 bases at the V end and 8 bases at the J end, and the number of junction bases without a gene match is 8. The germline V gene (reference sequence) specifies MNHEY as CDR1 and SMNVEV as CDR2. The CDR3 numbers 16 residues from cysteine through phenylalanine. Only CDR3 DNA remains: 48 bases, in frame from the first base.